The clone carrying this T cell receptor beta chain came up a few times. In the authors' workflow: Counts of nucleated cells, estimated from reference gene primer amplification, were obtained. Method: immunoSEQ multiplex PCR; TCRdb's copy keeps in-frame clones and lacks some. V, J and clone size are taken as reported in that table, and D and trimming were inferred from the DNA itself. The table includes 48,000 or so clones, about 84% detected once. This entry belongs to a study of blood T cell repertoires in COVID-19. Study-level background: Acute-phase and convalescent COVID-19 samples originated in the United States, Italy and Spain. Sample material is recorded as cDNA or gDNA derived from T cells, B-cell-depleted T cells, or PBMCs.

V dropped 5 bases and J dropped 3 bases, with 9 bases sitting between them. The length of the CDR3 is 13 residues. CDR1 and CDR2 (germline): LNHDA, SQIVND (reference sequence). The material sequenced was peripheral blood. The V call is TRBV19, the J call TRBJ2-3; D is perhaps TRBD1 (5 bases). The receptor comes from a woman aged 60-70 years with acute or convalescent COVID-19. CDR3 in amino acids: CASSLSGTDTQYF. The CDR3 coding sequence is TGTGCCAGTAGTCTGTCAGGGACAGATACGCAGTATTTT.